This T cell receptor (beta chain) was profiled in a study of CDR3 diversity in severe acne. The CDR3 has 15 residues. The V and J ends lost 0 bases and 4 bases, in that order; junction bases with no gene match: 5. Germline values: CDR1 DFQATT, CDR2 SNEGSKA (reference sequence). MiXCR was run by TCRdb on the PCR reads, yielding one entry per CDR3 protein. The sample yields about 97,000 distinct CDR3 sequences, roughly half seen once. This clonotype was counted ten times or more. The source material was blood. The V gene is TRBV20-1, the J gene TRBJ2-7; 11 bases agree with TRBD2. The sequence was collected from a male donor with acne. The CDR3 loop reads CSARDVTSGSYEQYF. The DNA of the CDR3 is TGCAGTGCTAGAGATGTAACTAGCGGGAGTTACGAGCAGTACTTC.